The 11 T cell receptor beta chains below were found in one sample sequenced in a study of identical twins. One entry per CDR3 protein, called by TCRdb with MiXCR from the 5' RACE reads. Of 1.5 million to 2 million distinct CDR3 sequences in the sample, under 35% were seen once. Source material: cord blood. Every receptor here comes from a newborn girl in good health.

V usage is TRBV27 and J usage is TRBJ2-6, with no clear D. Between the trimmed V and J ends, which lost 5 bases and 4 bases, there was a span of 12 bases. CDR1 and CDR2 (germline): MNHEY, SMNVEV (reference sequence). The CDR3 totals 15 residues. DNA for the CDR3: TGTGCCAGCAGTCTCCGACATACGGGGGCCAACGTCCTGACTTTC. Protein product: CASSLRHTGANVLTF. The whole variable domain, filled in from reference TRBV27 and TRBJ2-6, reads EAQVTQNPRYLITVTGKKLTVTCSQNMNHEYMSWYRQDPGLGLRQIYYSMNVEVTDKGDVPEGYKVSRKEKRNFPLILESPSPNQTSLYFCASSLRHTGANVLTFGAGSRLTVL.

The CDR3 reads CSAPSLAANTGELFF. CDR3 DNA sequence: TGCAGTGCGCCTAGTCTAGCGGCGAACACCGGGGAGCTGTTTTTT. The chain carries TRBV20-1 and TRBJ2-2; 7 positions match TRBD2. This CDR3 spans 15 amino acids. Trimming at V came to 6 bases and at J to 0 bases, leaving 7 bases not matched to a gene. Per the germline V gene, CDR1 is DFQATT and CDR2 is SNEGSKA (reference sequence).

The rearrangement links TRBV12-3 or TRBV12-4 to TRBJ2-4; 12 positions agree with TRBD1. The DNA end lines up better with TRBJ2-7; the J call may be wrong. CDR3 length equals 15 residues. The CDR3 DNA reads as TGTGCCAGCAGTGCGGGACAGGGGGCACCCTACGAGCAGTACTTC. Amino acid sequence: CASSAGQGAPYEQYF.

This clonotype has a handful of counts. The rearrangement uses TRBV18 and TRBJ1-1; possibly TRBD1 for D (6 bases). Trimming took off 3 bases at V and 0 bases at J, with 11 bases between the two ends. Germline values: CDR1 KGHSH, CDR2 LQKENI. The CDR3 runs 15 residues. CDR3 bases: TGTGCCAGCTCACCGAGACAGGTACTGAACACTGAAGCTTTCTTT. Amino acid sequence: CASSPRQVLNTEAFF.

This chain joins TRBV6-1 and TRBJ2-2; D remains unclear. The CDR3 runs 13 residues. Trimming took 7 bases from V and 6 from J, leaving 12 bases between them. Germline-derived CDR1 and CDR2 are MNHNS and SASEGT. CDR3 amino acids: CASIRDWAGELFF. The CDR3, as DNA: TGTGCCAGCATAAGGGATTGGGCCGGGGAGCTGTTTTTT.

This clonotype was seen a few times. This chain connects TRBV6-2 or TRBV6-3 to TRBJ2-2; D gene uncertain. Germline-derived CDR1 and CDR2 are MNHEY and SVGEGT. The CDR3 extends over 15 amino acids. The V end was cut by 5 bases, the J end by 2 bases, with 12 bases between. Here the CDR3 reads CASSALGRNTGELFF. The CDR3 DNA reads as TGTGCCAGCAGTGCCCTAGGTCGAAACACCGGGGAGCTGTTTTTT.

This sequence joins TRBV27 and TRBJ1-5; a weak D match, TRBD1 (6 bases). Germline V lookup: CDR1 MNHEY, CDR2 SMNVEV (reference sequence). V lost 7 bases and J 6 bases, leaving 13 bases between the germline ends. The CDR3 is 13 amino acids. The CDR3 DNA sequence: TGTGCCAGCAAAGGACAGTACAGTCAGCCCCAGCATTTT. Encoded protein: CASKGQYSQPQHF.

This clonotype turned up a few times. This chain uses TRBV20-1 with TRBJ2-7; 7 bases match TRBD2. The CDR3 runs to 12 residues. Per the germline V gene, CDR1 is DFQATT and CDR2 is SNEGSKA (reference sequence). Unmatched junction bases numbered 13, after V lost 8 bases and J lost 9 bases. The CDR3 is CSTSKTGGVQYF. In DNA form, the CDR3 reads TGCAGTACTTCTAAAACGGGGGGAGTGCAGTACTTC.

Regarding this clonotype: A much larger clone differs from this one at a single base, so this may be a read error. The V gene is TRBV5-1, the J gene TRBJ2-7; D is uncertain. CDR1 is SGHRS and CDR2 is YFSETQ in the germline V gene. The CDR3 sequence is 13 residues long. V dropped 5 bases and J dropped 7 bases, with 16 bases sitting between them. This chain's CDR3 is CASRLFYGNEQYF. Written as DNA, the CDR3 is TGCGCCAGCAGGTTATTCTATGGGAATGAGCAGTACTTC.

For this clonotype: This may come from a read error, since a much larger clone is one base off. The chain carries TRBV4-2 and TRBJ2-7, with D unresolved. The V end lost 3 bases, the J end lost 7 bases, and 28 bases lay between the germline ends. The CDR3 covers 18 residues. From germline, CDR1 is LGHNA and CDR2 YNFKEQ. This CDR3 reads CASSHKMAGYLSYNEQYF. CDR3 nucleotides: TGTGCCAGCAGCCATAAGATGGCAGGCTACCTATCCTACAATGAGCAGTACTTC.

This clonotype showed up just once. This rearrangement joins TRBV7-2 to TRBJ1-5; D possibly corresponds to TRBD1 (6 bases). Trimming pared 1 base from V and 3 bases from J, leaving 13 bases between. CDR1 is SGHTA, CDR2 FQGNSA, per germline. This CDR3 contains 16 residues. CDR3 sequence: CASSLVPQGHNQPQHF. The CDR3, as DNA: TGTGCCAGCAGCTTAGTACCCCAGGGGCACAATCAGCCCCAGCATTTT.